The 25 T cell receptor beta chains below come from one sample, sequenced in a study of CD8 T cells in ankylosing spondylitis (dated by TCRdb to 2017 to 2019). What the authors observed across the whole study: A TCR beta motif of several highly homologous amino acid variants appeared characteristic of blood from ankylosing spondylitis patients.

Antigens for these TCRs are unknown. The library was built by means of 5' RACE. Sequencer: Illumina HiSeq 2500. Clones were called with MiXCR by TCRdb after fastp trimmed the public reads at Q25, and only in-frame beta chains were retained. Each entry merges the rows of one CDR3 protein and shows their most common DNA and genes. This sample has roughly 470,000 distinct CDR3 sequences in its table, and roughly 26% of those were observed once. About 0.89% of the sample belongs to the ten largest clones. The sample comprised blood, either unsorted or a sorted T cell fraction (not recorded which). The receptors here all came from a male donor with ankylosing spondylitis.

In this sample, this clonotype turned up a few times. V gene TRBV3-1 combines with J gene TRBJ2-1, with D tentatively TRBD2 (6 bases). The CDR3 is 14 amino acids. The V and J ends lost 0 bases and 6 bases respectively, with 9 bases between them. Germline lookup yields CDR1 LGHDT and CDR2 YNNKEL (reference sequence). The CDR3 nucleotides read TGTGCCAGCAGCCAAGATACTAGCCTCAATGAGCAGTTCTTC. The encoded protein is CASSQDTSLNEQFF.

This clonotype has only a few counts. The chain uses TRBV4-2 and TRBJ1-4; D gene ambiguous. This CDR3 region has 15 residues. Germline-derived CDR1 and CDR2 are LGHNA and YNFKEQ. V lost 0 bases and J lost 7, with 12 bases in between. The CDR3 coding sequence is TGTGCCAGCAGCCAAGACTTGACGGACGGTGAAAAACTGTTTTTT. Amino acid sequence: CASSQDLTDGEKLFF.

J is TRBJ1-2 and V is TRBV7-2, with unresolved D. V lost 2 bases and J 7 bases, leaving 11 bases between the germline ends. The CDR3 loop spans 13 amino acids. Looked up from germline, CDR1 is SGHTA and CDR2 is FQGNSA. Here the CDR3 DNA reads TGTGCCAGCAGCTTAAACGCTGATGCTGGCTACACCTTC. It yields the protein CASSLNADAGYTF.

The sample holds a few counts of this clonotype. The V gene is TRBV11-2, the J gene TRBJ1-1; a possible D gene is TRBD1 (5 bases). CDR3 length equals 14 residues. Trimming pared 1 base from V and 4 bases from J, leaving 10 bases between. The germline CDR1 and CDR2 sequences are SGHAT and FQNNGV. The CDR3 nucleotides read TGTGCCAGCAGCTTAGCAGGGTATACCACTGAAGCTTTCTTT. It yields the protein CASSLAGYTTEAFF.

The chain links TRBV12-3 or TRBV12-4 to TRBJ2-6; TRBD2 is a possible D gene (6 bases). The germline V and J ends were trimmed by 7 bases and 0 bases, with 7 bases remaining between them. The CDR3 spans 14 residues. CDR3 loop: CASTGSSGANVLTF. The CDR3 coding sequence is TGTGCCAGCACCGGGAGCTCTGGGGCCAACGTCCTGACTTTC.

The chain employs TRBV24-1 and TRBJ2-2, with 7 bases that match TRBD2. This CDR3 has 14 residues. The germline V gene encodes CDR1 KGHDR and CDR2 SFDVKD. After removal of 4 bases from V and 8 bases from J, the junction contained 6 bases not matched to a gene. The CDR3 region is CATSDRLASGELFF. The CDR3 coding sequence is TGTGCCACCAGTGACCGACTAGCATCTGGGGAGCTGTTTTTT.

The sample holds a few counts of this clonotype. The CDR3 reads CASSSTGGGYGYTF. The CDR3 coding sequence is TGTGCCAGCAGTTCGACAGGGGGAGGGTATGGCTACACCTTC. This chain uses TRBV12-3 or TRBV12-4 with TRBJ1-2, with 9 bases lining up with TRBD1. Germline trimming cut 4 bases from V and 5 bases from J; bases unmatched to any gene: 5. The CDR3 loop spans 14 amino acids.

There are many counts of this clonotype. The chain joins TRBV7-9 to TRBJ1-1; no clear D gene. There are 14 residues in the CDR3. The V gene lost 1 base and the J gene lost 1 base, with 7 bases spanning the gap. CDR1 and CDR2 (germline): SEHNR, FQNEAQ (reference sequence). In nucleotides, the CDR3 is TGTGCCAGCAGCTTAGGGTTAGGGAACACTGAAGCTTTCTTT. Translated, it gives CASSLGLGNTEAFF. Variable domain in full (rest from reference TRBV7-9 and TRBJ1-1): DTGVSQNPRHKITKRGQNVTFRCDPISEHNRLYWYRQTLGQGPEFLTYFQNEAQLEKSRLLSDRFSAERPKGSFSTLEIQRTEQGDSAMYLCASSLGLGNTEAFFGQGTRLTVV.

The V gene is TRBV19, the J gene TRBJ2-5, with TRBD1 identical over 8 bases. CDR1 is LNHDA, CDR2 SQIVND, per germline (reference sequence). Trimming removed 7 bases from V and 2 bases from J; junction bases left unmatched: 12. The CDR3 sequence is 16 residues long. Here the CDR3 DNA reads TGTGCCAGTATGGAAGGACAGGGAAGGGGTCAAGAGACCCAGTACTTC. Translating it yields CASMEGQGRGQETQYF. The full variable domain, completed using reference TRBV19 and TRBJ2-5, is DGGITQSPKYLFRKEGQNVTLSCEQNLNHDAMYWYRQDPGQGLRLIYYSQIVNDFQKGDIAEGYSVSREKKESFPLTVTSAQKNPTAFYLCASMEGQGRGQETQYFGPGTRLLVL.

CDR3 sequence reads: CSALGRPNTEAFF. The CDR3 nucleotides read TGCAGTGCCCTTGGACGGCCGAACACTGAAGCTTTCTTT. The chain links TRBV20-1 to TRBJ1-1; the D is unclear. The CDR3 covers 13 residues. The V gene lost 6 bases and the J gene lost 1 base, with 12 bases spanning the gap. In germline, CDR1 is DFQATT, CDR2 SNEGSKA (reference sequence).

This clonotype was detected only a few times. The rearrangement uses TRBV11-2 and TRBJ2-1, with 8 bases identical to TRBD2. CDR1 is SGHAT, CDR2 FQNNGV, per germline. This CDR3 is 15 amino acids long. Unmatched junction bases numbered 11, after V lost 3 bases and J lost 10 bases. CDR3 region: CASSFSGRAGGEQFF. In nucleotides, the CDR3 is TGTGCCAGCAGCTTTTCCGGGAGGGCGGGTGGAGAGCAGTTCTTC. Full variable domain (rest looked up from reference TRBV11-2 and TRBJ2-1): EAGVAQSPRYKIIEKRQSVAFWCNPISGHATLYWYQQILGQGPKLLIQFQNNGVVDDSQLPKDRFSAERLKGVDSTLKIQPAKLEDSAVYLCASSFSGRAGGEQFFGPGTRLTVL.

This chain links TRBV7-8 with TRBJ1-5; D is possibly TRBD1 (5 bases). V was clipped by 1 base and J by 9 bases, with 10 bases between them. This CDR3 contains 13 residues. The germline CDR1 and CDR2 sequences are SGHVS and FQNEAQ. CDR3 nucleotides: TGTGCCAGCAGCTTAGACAGGCCGCGGCCCCAGCATTTT. It is translated as CASSLDRPRPQHF.

This clonotype appeared a few times. J is TRBJ1-1 and V is TRBV7-9; D is ambiguous. CDR3 length: 13 amino acids. Per germline, CDR1 SEHNR and CDR2 FQNEAQ (reference sequence). The germline V and J ends were trimmed by 4 bases and 6 bases, with 12 bases remaining between them. CDR3 in amino acids: CASSSDVEAEAFF. The CDR3 DNA reads as TGTGCCAGCAGCTCTGACGTCGAGGCTGAAGCTTTCTTT.

The gene calls are TRBV10-3 and TRBJ1-4, with 9 nucleotides matching TRBD1. Germline values: CDR1 ENHRY, CDR2 SYGVKD. V was pared by 4 bases and J by 8 bases, with 5 bases of the junction left unmatched. The CDR3 sequence is 14 residues long. In nucleotides, the CDR3 is TGTGCCATCAGTGGGGACAGGGAATCCGAAAAACTGTTTTTT. This sequence encodes CAISGDRESEKLFF.

This clonotype came up a few times. V is TRBV20-1 and J is TRBJ1-1; possible D gene TRBD1, 5 bases. This CDR3 comprises 15 residues. CDR1 and CDR2 from the germline V gene are DFQATT and SNEGSKA (reference sequence). The V end was cut by 6 bases, the J end by 3 bases, with 20 bases between. The CDR3 bases are TGCAGTGCCGAATCCAGGGTACGCGGAGACACTGAAGCTTTCTTT. This encodes CSAESRVRGDTEAFF.

The J gene is TRBJ2-3, the V gene TRBV4-2; no clear D gene. Trimming removed 0 bases from V and 2 bases from J, with 9 bases in between. Germline V gene sequence: CDR1 LGHNA, CDR2 YNFKEQ. This CDR3 has 15 residues. CDR3 in amino acids: CASSQELQTTDTQYF. In DNA form, the CDR3 reads TGTGCCAGCAGCCAAGAATTGCAGACCACAGATACGCAGTATTTT.

CDR3 protein: CASRGLGFETQYF. For the CDR3, the DNA is TGCGCCAGCAGGGGACTAGGGTTTGAGACCCAGTACTTC. The J gene is TRBJ2-5, the V gene TRBV10-2, with TRBD2 identical over 8 bases. The CDR3 is 13 amino acids. Germline V CDR1 and CDR2: WSHSY, SAAADI. With V trimmed by 6 bases and J by 5 bases, 5 bases remained unmatched.

The J gene is TRBJ2-1, the V gene TRBV2, with 9 bases lining up with TRBD1. Germline CDR1 is SNHLY and CDR2 is FYNNEI. The length of the CDR3 is 18 residues. V lost 10 bases and J lost 5; bases outside the gene matches: 21. CDR3 protein: CATSSGPSGTGRNNEQFF. For the CDR3, the DNA is TGTGCCACCTCATCTGGCCCTTCCGGGACAGGGAGGAACAATGAGCAGTTCTTC.

This clonotype turned up a few times. The chain carries TRBV3-1 and TRBJ2-2, with 13 bases that match TRBD2. Trimming cost V 4 bases and J 5 bases; bases outside gene matches: 7. Germline V lookup: CDR1 LGHDT, CDR2 YNNKEL (reference sequence). This CDR3 comprises 17 residues. CDR3 loop: CASSLGLAGVGTGELFF. As DNA, the CDR3 is TGTGCCAGCAGCCTCGGACTAGCGGGAGTCGGGACCGGGGAGCTGTTTTTT.

The chain recombines TRBV5-5 with TRBJ1-1; no definite D call. CDR1 is SGHKS and CDR2 is YYEKEE in the germline V gene (reference sequence). The V and J ends lost 3 bases and 2 bases respectively, with 8 bases between them. CDR3 length: 13 amino acids. CDR3 sequence reads: CASSSEANTEAFF. Here the CDR3 DNA reads TGTGCCAGCAGCTCGGAGGCTAACACTGAAGCTTTCTTT.

The chain couples TRBV4-1 to TRBJ1-3; the D gene is possibly TRBD1 (6 bases). V was clipped by 5 bases and J by 0 bases, with 11 bases between them. The CDR3 spans 15 residues. The germline V gene encodes CDR1 MGHRA and CDR2 YSYEKL. For the CDR3, the DNA is TGCGCCAGCAGCTCGACAGGCCTCTCTGGAAACACCATATATTTT. Its protein product is CASSSTGLSGNTIYF.

V and J are TRBV7-9 and TRBJ2-3; TRBD1 matches 8 bases. CDR1 SEHNR and CDR2 FQNEAQ come from the germline V gene (reference sequence). There are 14 residues in the CDR3. Trimming took 4 bases from V and 2 from J; bases not matched to a gene: 2. CDR3 coding DNA: TGTGCCAGCAGCTGGACAGGGTCCACAGATACGCAGTATTTT. It translates to CASSWTGSTDTQYF.

This chain uses TRBV7-9 with TRBJ2-7; 7 bases match TRBD2. Germline V gene sequence: CDR1 SEHNR, CDR2 FQNEAQ (reference sequence). The V and J ends lost 5 bases and 3 bases, in that order; junction bases with no gene match: 13. The CDR3 covers 16 residues. CDR3 DNA: TGTGCCAGCAGCGCAGGGCGCCTCACTAGCGTCTACGAGCAGTACGTC. As protein: CASSAGRLTSVYEQYV.

This clonotype was observed a few times. The chain is built from TRBV12-3 or TRBV12-4 and TRBJ1-1; no definite D call. Trimming removed 6 bases at V and 1 base at J, with 9 bases between. The CDR3 is made up of 13 amino acids. CDR3 protein: CASSTPGNTEAFF. CDR3 nucleotides: TGTGCCAGCAGCACCCCAGGGAACACTGAAGCTTTCTTT.

This clonotype was seen a few times. The chain recombines TRBV12-3 or TRBV12-4 with TRBJ1-5; no reliable D call. V lost 5 bases and J lost 0, with 11 bases in between. This CDR3 contains 15 residues. The DNA of the CDR3 is TGTGCCAGCAGTCACGGATCTAATAGCAATCAGCCCCAGCATTTT. Its protein product is CASSHGSNSNQPQHF.